This TCR beta chain appears in the sequencing data of a study of blood T cells in healthy people across ages. Study-wide results and limits: Across samples, TCR beta diversity tracked strongly with naive T cell percentage. Using unsorted PBMCs precluded a conclusive naive versus antigen-experienced comparison.

Concerning this clonotype itself: Its antigen is still unknown.

Donors each provided roughly 10 milliliters of peripheral blood. Together with a sample-barcoded 5' primer, a J-beta primer mix was included in a second PCR lasting roughly 7 to 11 cycles. TCRdb redid the calling of the 5' RACE reads with MiXCR, one entry per CDR3 protein. The data show roughly 800,000 distinct CDR3 sequences, over 45% seen once. There are 15 residues in the CDR3. J was trimmed by 4 bases and V by 3 bases; bases with no gene match: 7. Germline CDR1 is SGHVS and CDR2 is FQNEAQ. V and J are TRBV7-8 and TRBJ1-2, with TRBD1 identical over 8 bases. Sequenced material: blood. This clonotype originated in a man aged 25 to 45 in good health. CDR3 sequence: CASSFGDRLGYGYTF. CDR3 DNA: TGTGCCAGCAGCTTTGGGGACAGGCTAGGCTATGGCTACACCTTC.